This record covers a single TCR beta chain. The antigen is undetermined. TCRdb analysed the RT-PCR reads with MiXCR anew, one entry per CDR3 protein. This repertoire shows hundreds of thousands of distinct CDR3 sequences, around 11% found once; its top ten account for more than 8.5%. This entry comes from a study of response to subunit inactivated influenza vaccine. The study's findings and limits: Researchers suggested that each seasonal influenza vaccination recruits few new T cells.

The CDR3 runs 16 residues. Trimming removed 5 bases at V and 6 bases at J, with 21 bases between. Source: PBMCs from blood, taken on the day of vaccination. The receptor was isolated from a man aged 50 or older who received an inactivated influenza vaccine. The chain uses TRBV12-3 or TRBV12-4 and TRBJ2-3; tentatively, D is TRBD1 (7 bases). CDR3 nucleotide sequence: TGTGCCAGCAGTCCCGGGGGCCAGGGGGGAATCGATACGCAGTATTTT. Amino acid sequence: CASSPGGQGGIDTQYF.